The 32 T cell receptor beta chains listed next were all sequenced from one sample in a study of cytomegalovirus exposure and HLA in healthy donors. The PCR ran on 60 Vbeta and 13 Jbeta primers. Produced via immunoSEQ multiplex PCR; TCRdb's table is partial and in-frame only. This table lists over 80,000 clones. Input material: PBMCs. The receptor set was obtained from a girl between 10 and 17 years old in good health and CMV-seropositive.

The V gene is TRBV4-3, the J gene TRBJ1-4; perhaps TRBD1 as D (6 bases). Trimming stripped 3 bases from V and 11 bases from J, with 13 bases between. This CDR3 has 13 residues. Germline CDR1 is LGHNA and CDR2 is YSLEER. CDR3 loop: CASSQQQGVKLFF. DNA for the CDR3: TGCGCCAGCAGCCAGCAACAGGGAGTGAAACTGTTTTTT.

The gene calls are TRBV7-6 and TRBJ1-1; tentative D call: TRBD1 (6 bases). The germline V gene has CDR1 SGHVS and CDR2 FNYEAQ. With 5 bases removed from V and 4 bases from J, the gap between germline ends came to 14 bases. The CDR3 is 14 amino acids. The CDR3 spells CASSAQGWGTEAFF. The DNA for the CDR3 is TGTGCCAGCAGCGCACAGGGATGGGGCACTGAAGCTTTCTTT. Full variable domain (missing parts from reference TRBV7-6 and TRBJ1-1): GAGVSQSPRYKVTKRGQDVALRCDPISGHVSLYWYRQALGQGPEFLTYFNYEAQQDKSGLPNDRFSAERPEGSISTLTIQRTEQRDSAMYRCASSAQGWGTEAFFGQGTRLTVV.

The CDR3, as DNA: TGTGCCAGCAGCGCACACAGGGTTGGCACAGATACGCAGTATTTT. As protein: CASSAHRVGTDTQYF. This chain links TRBV7-9 with TRBJ2-3, with D tentatively TRBD1 (6 bases). CDR1 is SEHNR and CDR2 is FQNEAQ in the germline V gene (reference sequence). V lost 5 bases to trimming and J lost 1 base, with 13 bases between them. The CDR3 is 15 residues long.

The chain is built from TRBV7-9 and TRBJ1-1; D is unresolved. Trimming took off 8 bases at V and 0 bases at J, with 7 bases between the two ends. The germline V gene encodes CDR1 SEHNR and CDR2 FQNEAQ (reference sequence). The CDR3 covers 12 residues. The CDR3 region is CASFDMNTEAFF. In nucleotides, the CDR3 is TGTGCCAGCTTCGACATGAACACTGAAGCTTTCTTT.

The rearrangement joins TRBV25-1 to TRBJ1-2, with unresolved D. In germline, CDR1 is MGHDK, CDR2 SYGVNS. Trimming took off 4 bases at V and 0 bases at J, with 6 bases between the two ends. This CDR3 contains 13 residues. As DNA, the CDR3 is TGTGCCAGCAGTGGGTTAGCTAACTATGGCTACACCTTC. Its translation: CASSGLANYGYTF.

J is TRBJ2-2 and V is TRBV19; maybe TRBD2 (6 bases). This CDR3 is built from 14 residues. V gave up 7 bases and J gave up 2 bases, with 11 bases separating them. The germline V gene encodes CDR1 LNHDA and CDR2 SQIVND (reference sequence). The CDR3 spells CASNGGVNTGELFF. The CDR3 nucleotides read TGTGCCAGTAATGGAGGGGTTAACACCGGGGAGCTGTTTTTT.

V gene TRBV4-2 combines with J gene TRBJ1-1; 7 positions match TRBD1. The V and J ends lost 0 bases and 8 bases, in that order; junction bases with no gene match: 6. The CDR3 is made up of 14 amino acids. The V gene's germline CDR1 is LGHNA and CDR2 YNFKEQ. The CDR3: CASSQDRQGEEAFF. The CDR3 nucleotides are TGTGCCAGCAGCCAAGATCGGCAGGGGGAGGAAGCTTTCTTT.

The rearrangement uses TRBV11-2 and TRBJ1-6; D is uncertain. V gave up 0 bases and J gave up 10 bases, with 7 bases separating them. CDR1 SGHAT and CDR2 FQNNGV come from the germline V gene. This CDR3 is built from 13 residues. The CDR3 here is CASSLDMGSPLHF. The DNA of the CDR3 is TGTGCCAGCAGCTTAGATATGGGCTCACCCCTCCACTTT.

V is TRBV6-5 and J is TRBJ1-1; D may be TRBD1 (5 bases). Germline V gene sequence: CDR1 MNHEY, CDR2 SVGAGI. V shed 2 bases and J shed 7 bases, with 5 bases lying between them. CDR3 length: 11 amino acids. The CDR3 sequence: CASSYDSEAFF. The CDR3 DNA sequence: TGTGCCAGCAGTTACGACAGTGAAGCTTTCTTT.

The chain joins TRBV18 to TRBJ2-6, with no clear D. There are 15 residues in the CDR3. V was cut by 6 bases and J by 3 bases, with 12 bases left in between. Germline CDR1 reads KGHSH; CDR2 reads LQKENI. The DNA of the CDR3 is TGTGCCAGCTCCGAATACAGCTATGGGGCCAACGTCCTGACTTTC. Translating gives CASSEYSYGANVLTF. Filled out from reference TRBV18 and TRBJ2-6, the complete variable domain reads NAGVMQNPRHLVRRRGQEARLRCSPMKGHSHVYWYRQLPEEGLKFMVYLQKENIIDESGMPKERFSAEFPKEGPSILRIQQVVRGDSAAYFCASSEYSYGANVLTFGAGSRLTVL.

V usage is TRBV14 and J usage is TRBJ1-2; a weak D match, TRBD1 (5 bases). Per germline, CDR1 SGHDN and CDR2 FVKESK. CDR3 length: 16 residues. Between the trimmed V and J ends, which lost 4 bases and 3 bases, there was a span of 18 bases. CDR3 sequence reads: CASSPRETLGDYGYTF. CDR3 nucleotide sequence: TGTGCCAGCAGCCCCAGGGAAACTCTAGGCGACTATGGCTACACCTTC.

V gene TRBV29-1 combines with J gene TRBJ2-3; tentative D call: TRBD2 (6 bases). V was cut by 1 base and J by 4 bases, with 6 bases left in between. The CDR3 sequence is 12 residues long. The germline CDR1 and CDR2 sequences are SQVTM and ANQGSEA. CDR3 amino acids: CSVEGGADTQYF. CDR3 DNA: TGCAGCGTTGAAGGGGGGGCAGATACGCAGTATTTT.

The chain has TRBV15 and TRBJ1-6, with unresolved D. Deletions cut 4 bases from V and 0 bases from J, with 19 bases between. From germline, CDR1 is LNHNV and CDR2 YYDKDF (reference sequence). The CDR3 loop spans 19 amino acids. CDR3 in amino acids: CATSNDLPESRSYNSPLHF. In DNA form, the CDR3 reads TGTGCCACCAGCAATGATCTCCCTGAAAGCCGCTCCTATAATTCACCCCTCCACTTT.

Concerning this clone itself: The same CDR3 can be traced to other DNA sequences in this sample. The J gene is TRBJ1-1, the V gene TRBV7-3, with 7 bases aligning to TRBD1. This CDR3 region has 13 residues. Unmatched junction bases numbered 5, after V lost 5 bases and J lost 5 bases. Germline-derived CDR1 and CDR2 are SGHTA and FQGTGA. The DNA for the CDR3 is TGTGCCAGCAGCCCCTCGACAGGGACTGAAGCTTTCTTT. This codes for CASSPSTGTEAFF.

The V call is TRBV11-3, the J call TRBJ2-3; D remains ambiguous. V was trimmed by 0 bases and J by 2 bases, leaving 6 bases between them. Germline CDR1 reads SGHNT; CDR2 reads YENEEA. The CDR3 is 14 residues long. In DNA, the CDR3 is TGTGCCAGCAGCTTAGACAGATTCACAGATACGCAGTATTTT. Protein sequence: CASSLDRFTDTQYF. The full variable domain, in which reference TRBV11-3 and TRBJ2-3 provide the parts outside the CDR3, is EAGVVQSPRYKIIEKKQPVAFWCNPISGHNTLYWYLQNLGQGPELLIRYENEEAVDDSQLPKDRFSAERLKGVDSTLKIQPAELGDSAVYLCASSLDRFTDTQYFGPGTRLTVL.

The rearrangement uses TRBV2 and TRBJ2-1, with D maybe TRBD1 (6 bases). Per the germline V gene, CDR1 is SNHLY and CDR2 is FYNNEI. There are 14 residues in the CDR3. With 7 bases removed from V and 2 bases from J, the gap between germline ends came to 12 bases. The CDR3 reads CASNGQGTYNEQFF. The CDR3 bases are TGTGCCAGCAACGGGCAGGGGACCTACAATGAGCAGTTCTTC.

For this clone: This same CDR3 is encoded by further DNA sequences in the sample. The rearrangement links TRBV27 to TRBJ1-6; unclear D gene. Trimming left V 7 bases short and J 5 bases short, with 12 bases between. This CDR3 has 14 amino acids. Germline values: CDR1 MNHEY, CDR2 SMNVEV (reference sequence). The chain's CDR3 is CASTPGMNNSPLHF. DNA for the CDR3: TGTGCCAGCACCCCCGGGATGAATAATTCACCCCTCCACTTT.

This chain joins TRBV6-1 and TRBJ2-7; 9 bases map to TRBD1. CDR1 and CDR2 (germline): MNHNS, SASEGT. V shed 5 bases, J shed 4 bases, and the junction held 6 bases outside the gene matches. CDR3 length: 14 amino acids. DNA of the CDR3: TGTGCCAGCAGTAATCATGGACAGGGGTACGAGCAGTACGTC. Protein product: CASSNHGQGYEQYV.

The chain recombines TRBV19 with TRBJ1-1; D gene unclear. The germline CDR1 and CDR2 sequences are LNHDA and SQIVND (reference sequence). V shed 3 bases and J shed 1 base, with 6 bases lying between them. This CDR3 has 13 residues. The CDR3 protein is CASSIPGNTEAFF. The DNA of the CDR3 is TGTGCCAGTAGTATCCCGGGGAACACTGAAGCTTTCTTT.

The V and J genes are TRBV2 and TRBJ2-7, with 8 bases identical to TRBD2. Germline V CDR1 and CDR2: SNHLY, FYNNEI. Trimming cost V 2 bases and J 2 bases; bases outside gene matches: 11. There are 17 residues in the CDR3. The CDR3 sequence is CASSEIWTSYFAYEQYV. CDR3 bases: TGTGCCAGCAGTGAAATATGGACTAGCTACTTCGCCTACGAGCAGTACGTC.

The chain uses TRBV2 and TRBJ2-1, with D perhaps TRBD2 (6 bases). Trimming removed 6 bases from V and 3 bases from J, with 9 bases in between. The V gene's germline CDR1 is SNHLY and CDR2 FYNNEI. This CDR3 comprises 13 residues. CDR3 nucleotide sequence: TGTGCCAGCAGGGCGGGACTCTACAATGAGCAGTTCTTC. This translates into CASRAGLYNEQFF.

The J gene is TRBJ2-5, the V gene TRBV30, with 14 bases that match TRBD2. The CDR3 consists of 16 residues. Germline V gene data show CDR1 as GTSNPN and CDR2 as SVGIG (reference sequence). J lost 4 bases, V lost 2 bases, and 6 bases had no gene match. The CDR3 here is CAWSPPGLAGAETQYF. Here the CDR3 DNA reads TGTGCCTGGAGTCCTCCGGGACTAGCGGGGGCAGAGACCCAGTACTTC.

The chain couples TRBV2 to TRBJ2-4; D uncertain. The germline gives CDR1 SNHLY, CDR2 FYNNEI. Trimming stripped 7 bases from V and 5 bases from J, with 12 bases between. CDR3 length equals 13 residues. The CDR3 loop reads CASTDGQENIQYF. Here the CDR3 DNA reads TGTGCCAGCACCGATGGGCAGGAAAACATTCAGTACTTC.

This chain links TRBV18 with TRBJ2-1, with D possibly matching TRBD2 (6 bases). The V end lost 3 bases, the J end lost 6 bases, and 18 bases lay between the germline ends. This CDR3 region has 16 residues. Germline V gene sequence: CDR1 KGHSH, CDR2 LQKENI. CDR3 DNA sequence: TGTGCCAGCTCACCGGCGAACGCGGGACCCCCCAATGAGCAGTTCTTC. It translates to CASSPANAGPPNEQFF.

CDR3 sequence reads: CASSALAGGPADTQYF. The CDR3 coding sequence is TGTGCCAGCAGTGCCCTAGCGGGGGGGCCAGCAGATACGCAGTATTTT. This chain joins TRBV28 and TRBJ2-3; 12 bases fit TRBD2. Germline CDR1 and CDR2: MDHEN and SYDVKM. CDR3 size: 16 residues. Trimming took 5 bases from V and 4 from J; bases not matched to a gene: 7.

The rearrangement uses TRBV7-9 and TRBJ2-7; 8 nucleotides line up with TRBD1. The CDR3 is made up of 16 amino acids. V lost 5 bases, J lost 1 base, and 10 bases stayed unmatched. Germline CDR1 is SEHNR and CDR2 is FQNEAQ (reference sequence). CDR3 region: CASSRWTGSGSYEQYV. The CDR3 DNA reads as TGTGCCAGCAGCCGATGGACAGGGTCGGGGTCCTACGAGCAGTACGTC.

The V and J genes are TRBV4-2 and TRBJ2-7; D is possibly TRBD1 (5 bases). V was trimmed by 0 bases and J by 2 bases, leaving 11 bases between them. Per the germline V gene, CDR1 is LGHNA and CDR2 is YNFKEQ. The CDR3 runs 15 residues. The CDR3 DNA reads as TGTGCCAGCAGCCAAGATCTGGACACAACCTACGAGCAGTACTTC. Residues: CASSQDLDTTYEQYF.

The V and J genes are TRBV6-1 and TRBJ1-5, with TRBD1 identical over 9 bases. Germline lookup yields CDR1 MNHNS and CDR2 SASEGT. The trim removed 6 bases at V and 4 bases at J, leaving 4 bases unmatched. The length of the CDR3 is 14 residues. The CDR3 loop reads CASRDRGWNQPQHF. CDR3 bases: TGTGCCAGCAGAGACAGGGGGTGGAATCAGCCCCAGCATTTT.

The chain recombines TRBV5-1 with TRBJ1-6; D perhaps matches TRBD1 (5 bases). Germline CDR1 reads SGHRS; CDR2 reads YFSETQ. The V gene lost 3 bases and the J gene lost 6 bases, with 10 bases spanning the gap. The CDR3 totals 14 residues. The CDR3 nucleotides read TGCGCCAGCAGCTCCGGGGGGGTTAATTCACCCCTCCACTTT. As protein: CASSSGGVNSPLHF.

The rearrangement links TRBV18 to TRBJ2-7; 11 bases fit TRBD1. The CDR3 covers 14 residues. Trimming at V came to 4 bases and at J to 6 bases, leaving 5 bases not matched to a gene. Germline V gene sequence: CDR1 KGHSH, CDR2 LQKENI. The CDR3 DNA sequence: TGTGCCAGCTCACAAGGGACAGGGGGGAGCGAGCAGTACTTC. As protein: CASSQGTGGSEQYF.

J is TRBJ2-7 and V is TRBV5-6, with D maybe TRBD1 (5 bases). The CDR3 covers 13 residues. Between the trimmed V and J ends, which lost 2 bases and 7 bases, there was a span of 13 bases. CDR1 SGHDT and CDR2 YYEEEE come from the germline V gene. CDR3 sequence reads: CASSFGRAGEQYV. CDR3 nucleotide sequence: TGTGCCAGCAGCTTTGGCAGGGCTGGTGAGCAGTACGTC.

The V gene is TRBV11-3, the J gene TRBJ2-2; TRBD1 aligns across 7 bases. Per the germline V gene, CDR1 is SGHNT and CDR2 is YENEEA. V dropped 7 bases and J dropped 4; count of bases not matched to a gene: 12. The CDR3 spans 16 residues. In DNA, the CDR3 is TGTGCCAGCACAGTCGAAGGGGGCGCTGGCACCGGGGAGCTGTTTTTT. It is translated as CASTVEGGAGTGELFF. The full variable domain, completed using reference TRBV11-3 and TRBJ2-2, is EAGVVQSPRYKIIEKKQPVAFWCNPISGHNTLYWYLQNLGQGPELLIRYENEEAVDDSQLPKDRFSAERLKGVDSTLKIQPAELGDSAVYLCASTVEGGAGTGELFFGEGSRLTVL.